This T cell receptor beta chain stems from a study of blood T cell repertoires in COVID-19. Turning to the study itself: Collection of acute and convalescent COVID-19 samples took place in the United States, Italy and Spain. T cells, B-cell-depleted T cells, or PBMCs supplied cDNA or gDNA.

As processed by the authors: Amplification of reference gene primers provided the estimated nucleated cell counts. Libraries were prepared by immunoSEQ multiplex PCR; TCRdb keeps only in-frame clonotypes and omits some of them. The V and J calls and clone size were taken over from that table, and D and trimming were inferred from the DNA. The sample has around 270,000 clones, around 83% seen once. V gave up 1 base and J gave up 4 bases; unmatched junction bases: 4. Germline loops: CDR1 SGDLS, CDR2 YYNGEE. There are 14 residues in the CDR3. This TCR came from a woman aged 40 to 55 who had recovered from COVID-19. V usage is TRBV9 and J usage is TRBJ1-2; TRBD1 aligns across 7 bases. The sequencing sample was made of peripheral blood. The CDR3 DNA is TGTGCCAGCAGCGTACAGGACAGGATCTATGGCTACACCTTC. Its translation: CASSVQDRIYGYTF.